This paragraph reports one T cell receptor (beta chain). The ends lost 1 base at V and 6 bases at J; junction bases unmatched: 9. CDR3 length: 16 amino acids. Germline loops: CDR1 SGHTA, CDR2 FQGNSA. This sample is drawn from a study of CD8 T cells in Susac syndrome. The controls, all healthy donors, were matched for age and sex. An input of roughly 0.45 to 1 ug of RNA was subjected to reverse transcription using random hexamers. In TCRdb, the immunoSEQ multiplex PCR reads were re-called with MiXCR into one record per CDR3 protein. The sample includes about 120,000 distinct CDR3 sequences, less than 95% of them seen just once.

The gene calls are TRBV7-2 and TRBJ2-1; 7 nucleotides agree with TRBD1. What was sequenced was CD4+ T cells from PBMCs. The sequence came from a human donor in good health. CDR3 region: CASSLGTAGGFNEQFF. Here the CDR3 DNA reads TGTGCCAGCAGCTTAGGAACGGCAGGGGGATTCAATGAGCAGTTCTTC.